This T cell receptor (beta chain) was recovered during a study of monozygotic twins with inflammatory bowel disease. The CDR3 extends over 14 amino acids. CDR1 and CDR2 (germline): DFQATT, SNEGSKA (reference sequence). After re-calling the 5' RACE reads, TCRdb lists one entry per CDR3 protein, DNA absent. This sample's table reports around 380,000 distinct CDR3 sequences. As concerns this clonotype: Its specificity is not known.

Findings of the study overall: The results supported no single strong signal or clonotype associated with IBD.

V usage is TRBV20-1 and J usage is TRBJ2-7. This sequence originates from a human donor with ulcerative colitis or Crohn's disease, or a healthy co-twin of an affected twin (not recorded which). The sequenced material came from blood. CDR3 in amino acids: CSAAKQGRSYEQYF.